The clone carrying this TCR beta chain was seen only a few times. The antigen is undetermined. Fresh peripheral blood, about 9.6 ml, yielded the PBMCs. This record comes from a study of T cells in Graves' hyperthyroidism and ophthalmopathy. The study, taken as a whole, reports: Most thyroid clonotypes with frequency above 0.001 were detected in blood. Prediction of ophthalmopathy progression came a median roughly 6.6 months pre-onset.

Germline lookup yields CDR1 MDHEN and CDR2 SYDVKM. This CDR3 comprises 16 residues. V dropped 1 base and J dropped 0 bases, with 13 bases sitting between them. There were TCR beta CDR3 regions amplified from RNA transcripts. A first-round RT-PCR of the TCR CDR3 used the HTBI primer set. Each CDR3 protein is one row after TCRdb ran MiXCR on the multiplex PCR reads. The table lists around 250,000 distinct CDR3 sequences, about 14% of them singletons. The receptor was derived from a woman aged 40 to 50 with Graves' hyperthyroidism that later progressed to Graves' ophthalmopathy. The chain recombines TRBV28 with TRBJ2-7, with TRBD1 as a possible D gene (6 bases). Sequenced sample: blood. CDR3 DNA sequence: TGTGCCAGCAGTTTATATGGGGGCTACGACTCCTACGAGCAGTACTTC. The encoded protein is CASSLYGGYDSYEQYF.